This record concerns one T cell receptor (beta chain) sequence. This clone was picked up one time. There is no known antigen for this receptor. Base qualities are missing; no much larger clone stands one base away. This sample stems from a study of CD4+ T cells in melanoma (dated by TCRdb to 2021 to 2024). Describing the broader study: The study examined neoantigen-specific CD4+ T cells in human melanoma.

The library came from the immunoSEQ multiplex PCR assay. TCRdb carries this immuneACCESS record with in-frame sequences only. Its versions omit some clonotypes, under half of them owing to an unresolved V gene in the studies checked, with the rest unexplained. This sample lists about 140,000 clones; 85% to 95% were detected once. The ten largest account for approximately 1.4% of the sample. Study-wide conclusions, independent of this receptor: The report described a correlation between neoantigen-specific CD4+ T cells and the function of CD8+ T cells, macrophages and B cells. Neoantigen-specific CD4+ T cells in melanoma were reported to show diverse differentiation states.

The germline V gene sets CDR1 to SGHAT and CDR2 to FQNNGV. The germline V and J ends show losses of 5 bases and 9 bases respectively, and no gene match explains 10 bases of the junction. Counted from cysteine to phenylalanine, this CDR3 has 14 amino acids. Just the 42-base CDR3 DNA is kept, in frame starting at base 1. Patients with melanoma were used as donors. The sequence came from a human donor with melanoma. This chain is built from TRBV11-2 and TRBJ1-1, and TRBD1 matches 9 of the central bases. The bases are TGTGCCAGCAGCAACCGGGACAGGGAATCGAAAGCTTTCTTT. This codes for CASSNRDRESKAFF.